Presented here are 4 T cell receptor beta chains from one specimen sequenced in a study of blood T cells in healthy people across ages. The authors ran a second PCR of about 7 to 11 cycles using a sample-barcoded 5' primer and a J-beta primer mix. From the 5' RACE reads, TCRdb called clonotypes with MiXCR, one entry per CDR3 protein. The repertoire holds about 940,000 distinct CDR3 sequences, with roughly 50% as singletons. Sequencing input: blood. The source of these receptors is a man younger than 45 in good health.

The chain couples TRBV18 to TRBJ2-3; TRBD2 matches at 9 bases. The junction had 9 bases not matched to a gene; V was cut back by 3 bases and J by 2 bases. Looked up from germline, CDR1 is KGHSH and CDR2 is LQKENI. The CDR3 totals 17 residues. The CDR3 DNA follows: TGTGCCAGCTCACCGGGCCTTAGCGGGGGCGTCACAGATACGCAGTATTTT. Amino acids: CASSPGLSGGVTDTQYF.

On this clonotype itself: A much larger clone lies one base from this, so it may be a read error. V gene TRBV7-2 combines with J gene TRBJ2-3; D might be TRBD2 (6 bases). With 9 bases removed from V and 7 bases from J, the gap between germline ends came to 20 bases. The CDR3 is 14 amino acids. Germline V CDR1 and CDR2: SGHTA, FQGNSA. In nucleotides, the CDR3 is TGTGCCAGGACCGGGGCGGGGCCTTCACATACGCAGTATTTT. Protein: CARTGAGPSHTQYF.

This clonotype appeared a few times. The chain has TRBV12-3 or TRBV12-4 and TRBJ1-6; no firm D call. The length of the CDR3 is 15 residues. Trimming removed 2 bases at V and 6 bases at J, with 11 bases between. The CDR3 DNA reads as TGTGCCAGCAGTTTAAGGCCAGCTGGTAATTCACCCCTCCACTTT. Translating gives CASSLRPAGNSPLHF.

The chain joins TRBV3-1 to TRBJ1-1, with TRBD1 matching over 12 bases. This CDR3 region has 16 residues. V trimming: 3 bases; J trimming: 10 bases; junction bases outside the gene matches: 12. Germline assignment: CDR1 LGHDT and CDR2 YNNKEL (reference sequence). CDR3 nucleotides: TGTGCCAGCAGCCACCAGACCGGGACAGGGGGCTCGGGAGCTTTCTTT. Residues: CASSHQTGTGGSGAFF.